The T cell receptor beta chain under discussion was sequenced for a study of cytomegalovirus exposure and HLA in healthy donors. Findings of the study overall: It was only CMV serostatus that was available as immune exposure information. Common viral pathogens seemed, in a later analysis, to connect with several of the most significant clusters.

The V gene lost 0 bases and the J gene lost 6 bases, with 14 bases spanning the gap. CDR1 is SGHNT, CDR2 YYREEE, per germline (reference sequence). The CDR3 runs to 15 residues. The PCR was carried out with 60 Vbeta primers and 13 Jbeta primers. In the source study's methods: It was a later analysis that counted roughly 79 million unique TCR beta chains, of which around 11 million were shared. Data came from immunoSEQ multiplex PCR; TCRdb stores just in-frame clones and leaves some out. D and trimming were read from the DNA, whereas the V and J calls and clone size are those reported in that table. The sample shows some 120,000 clones, 9.5% of them seen only once. Remarks on this clone: Its antigen remains unknown.

The clonotype was recovered from a man aged 25-45 years in good health and CMV-seronegative. Sample: PBMCs. The rearrangement links TRBV5-4 to TRBJ2-3; D remains unclear. CDR3 sequence: CASSLESAQSDTQYF. CDR3 in DNA: TGTGCCAGCAGCTTGGAGTCTGCGCAATCCGATACGCAGTATTTT.